This T cell receptor beta chain stems from a study of cytomegalovirus exposure and HLA in healthy donors. Turning to this clone: Its specificity is unknown.

Whole-study results and caveats: CMV serostatus was the only recorded immune exposure for donors. Most observed TCR sequences were rare, whereas some public TCRs were detected in many donors.

Primers: 60 Vbeta forward and 13 Jbeta reverse. This table comes from immunoSEQ multiplex PCR, and its TCRdb copy is limited to in-frame clones, with some not included. In the table there are around 100,000 clones, 82% of which are singletons. CDR3 length: 15 amino acids. The V and J ends lost 8 bases and 7 bases, in that order; junction bases with no gene match: 8. Germline-derived CDR1 and CDR2 are MDHEN and SYDVKM. Sequencing was performed on PBMCs. The rearrangement links TRBV28 to TRBJ1-6, with 10 bases matching TRBD1. This TCR was sampled from a woman aged 18-29 years in good health and CMV-seronegative. CDR3 sequence reads: CASRTPGQGNSPLHF. CDR3 sequence (DNA): TGTGCCAGCCGTACCCCGGGACAGGGGAATTCACCCCTCCACTTT.